Below are 22 T cell receptor beta chains sequenced from a single sample in a study of T cell repertoires in cytomegalovirus infection. TCRdb re-called the reads with MiXCR, one entry per CDR3 protein. Here the sample spans approximately 990,000 distinct CDR3 sequences, around 30% being singletons. These receptors are not linked to any known antigen. The sequencing here drew on cultured CD8+ T cells from PBMCs, taken from culture after CMV antigen stimulation. The source of these receptors is a human donor in good health (CMV status not recorded). Some clones in this sample may be carry-over from other donors' samples.

This clonotype occurred many times. This chain links TRBV7-8 with TRBJ2-7; TRBD1 agrees at 10 bases. The CDR3 is 15 amino acids. The J segment lost 2 bases and the V segment lost 4 bases, leaving 5 bases of the junction unmatched. Germline V gives CDR1 SGHVS, CDR2 FQNEAQ. This CDR3 reads CASSSGQGLAYEQYV. The CDR3, as DNA: TGTGCCAGCAGCTCGGGACAGGGGTTAGCCTACGAGCAGTACGTC.

This clonotype was counted many times. The V gene is TRBV7-9, the J gene TRBJ1-4; no clear D gene. This CDR3 region has 14 residues. CDR1 SEHNR and CDR2 FQNEAQ come from the germline V gene (reference sequence). Trimming removed 8 bases at V and 3 bases at J, with 13 bases between. The CDR3 sequence is CASRAQPANEKLFF. Written as DNA, the CDR3 is TGTGCCAGCCGGGCACAACCGGCTAATGAAAAACTGTTTTTT.

This clonotype was recorded a few times. The chain has TRBV2 and TRBJ2-7, with 9 bases matching TRBD1. The ends lost 10 bases at V and 2 bases at J; junction bases unmatched: 9. The CDR3 spans 14 residues. Germline V CDR1 and CDR2: SNHLY, FYNNEI. In DNA form, the CDR3 reads TGTGCCACCCTTGGGGACAGGGTAACCTACGAGCAGTACTTC. Translation gives CATLGDRVTYEQYF.

The chain uses TRBV7-8 and TRBJ1-1; TRBD1 aligns across 7 bases. Germline assignment: CDR1 SGHVS and CDR2 FQNEAQ. CDR3 length: 15 amino acids. Losses at the gene ends were 5 bases for V and 4 bases for J; bases not matched to a gene: 10. The CDR3 bases are TGTGCCAGCAGCACCCTTCCCAGGGGGGCCACTGAAGCTTTCTTT. The encoded protein is CASSTLPRGATEAFF.

The rearrangement uses TRBV5-4 and TRBJ1-5; D unclear. The V gene's germline CDR1 is SGHNT and CDR2 YYREEE (reference sequence). CDR3 length: 13 residues. V shed 4 bases and J shed 4 bases, with 9 bases lying between them. The chain's CDR3 is CASSAFPNQPQHF. CDR3 DNA sequence: TGTGCCAGCAGCGCTTTTCCTAATCAGCCCCAGCATTTT.

The rearrangement joins TRBV6-5 to TRBJ2-1; D is perhaps TRBD1 or TRBD2 (5 bases each). In germline, CDR1 is MNHEY, CDR2 SVGAGI. Between the trimmed V and J ends, which lost 7 bases and 5 bases, there was a span of 15 bases. The CDR3 has 14 residues. The CDR3 is CASTYSGPNNEQFF. The CDR3 bases are TGTGCCAGCACCTATTCGGGACCGAACAATGAGCAGTTCTTC.

This clonotype occurred a few times. V gene TRBV12-3 or TRBV12-4 combines with J gene TRBJ1-1; TRBD1 matches at 9 bases. The ends lost 6 bases at V and 8 bases at J; junction bases unmatched: 7. This CDR3 is 13 amino acids long. The DNA of the CDR3 is TGTGCCAGCAGCTCGGGACAGGGCCTAGAAGCTTTCTTT. This encodes CASSSGQGLEAFF.

The rearrangement uses TRBV12-3 or TRBV12-4 and TRBJ1-4; no definite D call. V lost 1 base to trimming and J lost 8 bases, with 11 bases between them. This CDR3 has 14 residues. CDR3 sequence reads: CASSLVQAREKLFF. CDR3 DNA: TGTGCCAGCAGTTTAGTGCAGGCGCGAGAAAAACTGTTTTTT.

The rearrangement joins TRBV6-2 or TRBV6-3 to TRBJ1-1; a possible D gene is TRBD1 (6 bases). There are 15 residues in the CDR3. Germline values: CDR1 MNHEY, CDR2 SVGEGT. Trimming stripped 6 bases from V and 6 bases from J, with 20 bases between. The CDR3 sequence: CASRRGDTRIPEAFF. The CDR3 bases are TGTGCCAGCAGGAGAGGGGACACCCGGATCCCTGAAGCTTTCTTT.

The genes are TRBV19 and TRBJ2-1, with 11 bases that match TRBD2. Germline V gene lookup returns CDR1 LNHDA and CDR2 SQIVND (reference sequence). This CDR3 has 20 amino acids. Trimming at V came to 7 bases and at J to 0 bases, leaving 17 bases not matched to a gene. CDR3 DNA sequence: TGTGCCAGTAAGGGCAATAGCGGGGGGGTCCTTTTGAGCTCCTACAATGAGCAGTTCTTC. Residues: CASKGNSGGVLLSSYNEQFF.

CDR3 region: CASSSGAGLQPQHF. CDR3 bases: TGTGCCAGCAGCTCCGGGGCAGGGTTGCAGCCCCAGCATTTT. J is TRBJ1-5 and V is TRBV5-6, with D possibly matching TRBD1 (5 bases). Deletions cut 3 bases from V and 7 bases from J, with 14 bases between. This CDR3 spans 14 amino acids. CDR1 SGHDT and CDR2 YYEEEE come from the germline V gene.

Only a few counts were recorded for this clonotype. J is TRBJ2-3 and V is TRBV4-1; a weak D match, TRBD1 (6 bases). There are 17 residues in the CDR3. Per the germline V gene, CDR1 is MGHRA and CDR2 is YSYEKL. Trimming shortened V by 1 base and J by 4 bases, and 18 bases separated the two germline ends. The CDR3 loop reads CASSQVMAGAEADTQYF. The DNA of the CDR3 is TGCGCCAGCAGCCAAGTTATGGCAGGGGCTGAGGCAGATACGCAGTATTTT.

The V gene is TRBV13, the J gene TRBJ2-5; 8 positions agree with TRBD2. Looked up from germline, CDR1 is PRHDT and CDR2 is FYEKMQ (reference sequence). Trimming took 5 bases from V and 2 from J; bases not matched to a gene: 10. This CDR3 is 16 amino acids long. The CDR3 loop reads CASSPPRTSRQETQYF. CDR3 sequence (DNA): TGTGCCAGCAGCCCGCCCCGGACTAGCAGACAAGAGACCCAGTACTTC.

The chain combines TRBV5-5 with TRBJ1-4; 7 bases are shared with TRBD1. Looked up from germline, CDR1 is SGHKS and CDR2 is YYEKEE (reference sequence). This CDR3 spans 17 amino acids. Germline trimming cut 6 bases from V and 5 bases from J; bases unmatched to any gene: 16. In DNA form, the CDR3 reads TGTGCCAGCACCGGCGGAGGGGGCGTCTTGGGAAATGAAAAACTGTTTTTT. Protein sequence: CASTGGGGVLGNEKLFF.

The chain is built from TRBV6-5 and TRBJ2-1, with D tentatively TRBD1 (5 bases). Germline loops: CDR1 MNHEY, CDR2 SVGAGI. Trimming removed 8 bases at V and 7 bases at J, with 18 bases between. The CDR3 contains 14 residues. The CDR3 is CASQTDDSSNEQFF. The CDR3, as DNA: TGTGCCAGCCAAACCGACGACAGTTCTAATGAGCAGTTCTTC.

This chain joins TRBV6-8 and TRBJ1-4, with D perhaps matching TRBD1 (6 bases). Deletions cut 8 bases from V and 6 bases from J, with 19 bases between. Germline assignment: CDR1 MNHGY and CDR2 SAAAGT. CDR3 length: 15 amino acids. CDR3 bases: TGTGCCAGCTCTGATAGACAGGTCGAGTATGAAAAACTGTTTTTT. Translated, it gives CASSDRQVEYEKLFF.

With regard to this clonotype: A much larger clone lies one base from this, so it may be a read error. CDR3 DNA: TGTGTCAGCAAGAAGATGACAGCGGGAGGAAACACCATATATTTT. Protein: CVSKKMTAGGNTIYF. This chain connects TRBV27 to TRBJ1-3; weak D call: TRBD1 (5 bases). Germline V gene data show CDR1 as MNHEY and CDR2 as SMNVEV (reference sequence). CDR3 size: 15 residues.

This clonotype was seen ten or more times. The chain uses TRBV7-2 and TRBJ1-1, with 8 bases matching TRBD1. CDR1 is SGHTA and CDR2 is FQGNSA in the germline V gene. The CDR3 covers 15 residues. V dropped 6 bases and J dropped 4; count of bases not matched to a gene: 10. In DNA form, the CDR3 reads TGTGCCAGCAGACTCGGAGTTACAGGGGGCACTGAAGCTTTCTTT. It codes for CASRLGVTGGTEAFF. The full variable domain, with the rest looked up from reference TRBV7-2 and TRBJ1-1, is GAGVSQSPSNKVTEKGKDVELRCDPISGHTALYWYRQSLGQGLEFLIYFQGNSAPDKSGLPSDRFSAERTGGSVSTLTIQRTQQEDSAVYLCASRLGVTGGTEAFFGQGTRLTVV.

The sample holds a few counts of this clonotype. V is TRBV15 and J is TRBJ2-5, with D possibly being TRBD2 (5 bases). Germline lookup yields CDR1 LNHNV and CDR2 YYDKDF (reference sequence). The CDR3 is 15 residues long. With 4 bases removed from V and 4 bases from J, the gap between germline ends came to 16 bases. CDR3 sequence (DNA): TGTGCCACCAGCAACCAGGAACTAGATGTAGAGACCCAGTACTTC. It codes for CATSNQELDVETQYF. The entire variable domain, with the rest obtained from reference TRBV15 and TRBJ2-5, is as follows: DAMVIQNPRYQVTQFGKPVTLSCSQTLNHNVMYWYQQKSSQAPKLLFHYYDKDFNNEADTPDNFQSRRPNTSFCFLDIRSPGLGDTAMYLCATSNQELDVETQYFGPGTRLLVL.

On this clonotype itself: It may be a read error: a sequence one base away is much more abundant. The J gene is TRBJ1-2, the V gene TRBV10-3; D is unclear. Per germline, CDR1 ENHRY and CDR2 SYGVKD. V was clipped by 8 bases and J by 2 bases, with 6 bases between them. The length of the CDR3 is 11 residues. The CDR3 is CAIGVNYGYTF. CDR3 DNA sequence: TGTGCCATCGGGGTCAACTATGGCTACACCTTC.

The rearrangement joins TRBV10-3 to TRBJ2-7; no clear D gene. The CDR3 is 16 residues long. The V gene lost 4 bases and the J gene lost 3 bases, with 19 bases spanning the gap. Looked up from germline, CDR1 is ENHRY and CDR2 is SYGVKD. The chain's CDR3 is CAISGARTDDHYEQYF. Here the CDR3 DNA reads TGTGCCATCAGTGGGGCTCGGACCGACGATCACTACGAGCAGTACTTC.

This sequence joins TRBV5-4 and TRBJ1-1; D is undetermined. Germline V gives CDR1 SGHNT, CDR2 YYREEE (reference sequence). V lost 7 bases to trimming and J lost 4 bases, with 17 bases between them. This CDR3 contains 14 residues. The CDR3 is CASALKGVVTEAFF. CDR3 DNA sequence: TGTGCCAGCGCATTAAAGGGAGTGGTCACTGAAGCTTTCTTT.